What follows is one TCR beta chain and its context. The sample comes from a study of blood T cell repertoires in COVID-19. At the level of the study: PBMCs, B-cell-depleted T cells, or T cells provided the cDNA or gDNA that made up the material.

Germline CDR1 is SGHRS and CDR2 is YFSETQ. The CDR3 runs to 13 residues. J was trimmed by 7 bases and V by 3 bases; bases with no gene match: 5. Which cohort a participant joined came from the clinical history participants gave. As handled by the study authors: Counts of nucleated cells, estimated from reference gene primer amplification, were obtained. Method: immunoSEQ multiplex PCR; TCRdb's copy keeps in-frame clones and lacks some. Clonal size and the V and J genes are those of that table, whereas D and trimming came from the DNA. The sample comprises about 240,000 clones, about four fifths of which are singletons, and approximately 4% rests with the top ten.

The source is a middle-aged woman who had been exposed to COVID-19. What was sequenced was PBMCs or T cells enriched from blood (not recorded which). This chain uses TRBV5-1 with TRBJ1-1; 8 positions match TRBD1. CDR3 sequence: CASSSLGQGEAFF. In DNA form, the CDR3 reads TGCGCCAGCAGCTCCCTAGGACAGGGTGAAGCTTTCTTT.